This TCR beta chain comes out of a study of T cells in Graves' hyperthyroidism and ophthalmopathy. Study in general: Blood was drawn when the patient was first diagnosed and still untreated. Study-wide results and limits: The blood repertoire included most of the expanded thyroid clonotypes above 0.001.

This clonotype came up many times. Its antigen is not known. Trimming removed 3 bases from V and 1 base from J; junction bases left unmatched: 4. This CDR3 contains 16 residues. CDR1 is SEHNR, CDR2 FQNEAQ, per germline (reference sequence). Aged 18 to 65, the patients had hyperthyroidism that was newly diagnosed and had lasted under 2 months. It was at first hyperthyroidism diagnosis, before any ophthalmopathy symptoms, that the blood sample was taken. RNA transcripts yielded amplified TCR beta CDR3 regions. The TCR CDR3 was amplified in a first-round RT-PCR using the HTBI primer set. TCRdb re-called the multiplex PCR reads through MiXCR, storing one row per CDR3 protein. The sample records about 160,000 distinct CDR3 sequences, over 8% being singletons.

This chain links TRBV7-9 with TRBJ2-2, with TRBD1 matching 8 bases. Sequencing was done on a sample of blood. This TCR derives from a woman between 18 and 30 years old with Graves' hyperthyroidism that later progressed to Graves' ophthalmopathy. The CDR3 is CASSFTGTGNTGELFF. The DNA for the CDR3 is TGTGCCAGCAGCTTCACCGGGACAGGGAACACCGGGGAGCTGTTTTTT.